The rows below give T cell receptor beta chains drawn from one sample of a study of blood T cell repertoires in COVID-19. Assay used: immunoSEQ multiplex PCR; TCRdb lists only in-frame clones, some missing. The sample consists of 140,000 to 150,000 clones, roughly 85% of them appearing once. Specimen: peripheral blood. These receptors were taken from an older woman with COVID-19, enrolled during active disease. The CDR3 runs from the conserved cysteine through the conserved F or W. A D gene is named only where the DNA matches it firmly. Not every row has a clone size; where given, it reads once, few, many or a size class.

size: once; D: -; J: TRBJ1-3; V: TRBV9; CDR3: CASSVEHSGNTIYF; DNA: TGTGCCAGCAGCGTAGAACATTCTGGAAACACCATATATTTT
size: -; D: -; J: TRBJ1-2; V: TRBV5-1; CDR3: CASSFQGRNYGYTF; DNA: TGCGCCAGCAGCTTCCAGGGTCGTAACTATGGCTACACCTTC
size: -; D: TRBD2; J: TRBJ2-2; V: TRBV5-1; CDR3: CASTSGGETGELFF; DNA: TGCGCCAGCACCTCTGGGGGGGAAACCGGGGAGCTGTTTTTT
size: -; D: TRBD2; J: TRBJ2-2; V: TRBV4-3; CDR3: CASSLGGRGPNTGELFF; DNA: TGCGCCAGCAGCCTTGGGGGGAGGGGCCCGAACACCGGGGAGCTGTTTTTT
size: few; D: -; J: TRBJ1-1; V: TRBV10-3; CDR3: CAISEVNKNTEAFF; DNA: TGTGCCATCAGTGAGGTTAACAAGAACACTGAAGCTTTCTTT
size: -; D: TRBD1; J: TRBJ2-7; V: TRBV6-5; CDR3: CASNFRGRSYEQYF; DNA: TGTGCCAGCAATTTCAGGGGGCGATCCTACGAGCAGTACTTC
size: -; D: TRBD2; J: TRBJ2-7; V: TRBV9; CDR3: CASSDTSGGSSYEQYF; DNA: TGTGCCAGCAGCGATACTAGCGGGGGGAGCTCCTACGAGCAGTACTTC
size: -; D: -; J: TRBJ1-2; V: TRBV20-1; CDR3: CSASTAGEGDYGYTF; DNA: TGCAGTGCTAGTACGGCGGGGGAAGGGGACTATGGCTACACCTTC
size: -; D: -; J: TRBJ2-7; V: TRBV5-4; CDR3: CASSLDGLSYEQYF; DNA: TGTGCCAGCAGCTTGGATGGACTCTCCTACGAGCAGTACTTC
size: -; D: -; J: TRBJ1-1; V: TRBV2; CDR3: CASSRDMNTEAFF; DNA: TGTGCCAGCAGTCGGGATATGAACACTGAAGCTTTCTTT